The present T cell receptor beta chain was sequenced within a study of beta chain features in type 1 diabetes (dated by TCRdb to 2016 to 2018). Study-level background: Mean age, gender distribution, total cell number and subset yield were not different between patients and healthy donors. Regulatory and stem cell-like memory subsets were obtained from only 8 patients and roughly 8 healthy donors, while naive and central memory subsets were obtained from all 30 or so donors. In the study, TCRB repertoires of sorted circulating CD4+ T cell subsets from recently diagnosed type 1 diabetes patients were compared with those of matched healthy donors. Across all samples, 90 million to 130 million sorted cells were examined, and cell number per subset correlated strongly with RNA yield.

Overall study results and their limits: Because cDNA rather than genomic DNA was sequenced, highly expressing activated cells could have been over-represented, although no difference in activation and CD3 levels was found between groups. Patients with type 1 diabetes made fewer insertions and deleted more nucleotides at VDJ recombination sites, implying thymic rearrangement abnormalities. In all four CD4+ subsets, TCRB CDR3 length was moderately but significantly shorter in type 1 diabetes patients. PCR might favor shorter templates, but patient and control samples were amplified and corrected together, so any skew would affect both groups equally. Because small numbers of individuals were included in the HLA sub-analyses, any influence of HLA type on TCRB rearrangement was left unresolved. Naive, central memory and regulatory TCRB repertoires appeared to be more similar among patients than among healthy donors.

The High Capacity cDNA Reverse Transcription Kit was used to reverse transcribe all of the isolated RNA, meaning that expressed TCRB transcripts were what got sequenced. Deep immunoSEQ sequencing was applied to naive, central memory and regulatory T cell samples, giving an average of roughly 3.5 million total reads per sample. After sorted cells were lysed in RLT buffer, RNA was extracted with DNase-treated RNeasy Micro or Mini kits, with the choice depending on cell number. To prevent cross-contamination, each cell subset was processed individually, whereas patient and healthy donor samples were processed jointly. The immunoSEQ multiplex PCR was used to amplify TCRB sequences from cDNA, yielding 87-bp fragments that span the CDR3 region. Amplicons were sequenced on the Illumina HiSeq platform. The study's own analysis went as follows. PCR bias was corrected computationally using synthetic template baselines, and reads within Hamming distance 2 were collapsed, with unmergeable singletons discarded. By aligning reads against IMGT, V, D and J genes, CDR3 length, and insertions or deletions at six rearrangement sites were assigned. Within each subset, clonotype counts were normalized to the number of sorted cells before true diversity and Gini coefficients were calculated with the tcR R package. The overlap coefficient, calculated on TCRB nucleotide sequences, was used to quantify repertoire sharing. As a proxy for the pre-selection repertoire, out-of-frame TCRB sequences from naive cells were analyzed. This is the immuneACCESS table as TCRdb keeps it, with only in-frame sequences that have V and J called. A part of the clones is gone; compared with another copy, unresolved V genes explain less than half, and the rest is unexplained. That table gives V, J and clone size, and the DNA gave D and trimming. This sample lists around 500,000 clones; around 30% were detected once. The top ten hold 0.05% to 0.065% of the sample.

Each donor gave one peripheral blood draw, about 110 mL on average, collected into heparinised tubes. Naive, central memory, regulatory and stem cell-like memory CD4+ T cells were sorted on a BD FACSAria II using a panel including CD45RO, CCR7, CD25, CD127, CD95 and CD27. A purity above 98% was achieved for all sorted populations. PBMCs were isolated immediately by Lymphoprep density gradient centrifugation and stained directly without culture. So that batch effects would be minimized, each experiment stained and sorted samples in pairs, pairing one healthy donor with one patient. The germline V gene specifies SQVTM as CDR1 and ANQGSEA as CDR2. The junction carries 14 bases between V and J, which are trimmed by 4 bases and 3 bases respectively. The CDR3 runs 14 amino acids, cysteine and phenylalanine included. The entry retains the CDR3 DNA only, 42 bases that are in frame from base 1. Turning to this clone: Its antigen is unknown. Base qualities are not at hand, and no much larger clone is one base apart.

The chain was built from TRBV29-1 and TRBJ2-3; possibly the D gene is TRBD1, per 6 matching bases. Sequenced sample: naive CD4+ T cells from blood. The label giving this sample's cell subset or site can be read as: true naive CD4+ T cells. The clonotype comes from a man aged 18 to 29 in good health. The DNA sequence is given as TGCAGCGTTGGGGCCCCCCAGGGGACAGATACGCAGTATTTT. Translated, it reads CSVGAPQGTDTQYF.